Listed below are T cell receptor beta chains from one sample, sequenced in a study of blood T cell repertoires in COVID-19. The table came from immunoSEQ multiplex PCR; TCRdb's copy has only in-frame clones and leaves some out. This sample carries 90,000 to 120,000 clones, less than 75% of them seen once, and the ten largest clones take about 1.8%. The sequencing input was peripheral blood. These receptors came from a woman aged 40-49 years with acute or convalescent COVID-19. CDR3s include the opening cysteine and the closing phenylalanine or tryptophan. D genes are given only for firm matches. Rows may omit the clone size; those that give it use once, few, many or a size class.

clone size,D gene,V gene,J gene,CDR3 DNA,CDR3 protein
-,TRBD1,TRBV5-4,TRBJ2-7,TGTGCCAGCAGCTCGGACAGGGGTCTGGGGGAGCAGTACTTC,CASSSDRGLGEQYF
-,TRBD1,TRBV29-1,TRBJ2-3,TGCAGCGTTCGCCCCGGGACAGGGACCACAGATACGCAGTATTTT,CSVRPGTGTTDTQYF
once,TRBD2,TRBV11-2,TRBJ2-2,TGTGCCAGCAGCTCCGGACTAGCGGGGGGGAGGAGGCCCGGGGAGCTGTTTTTT,CASSSGLAGGRRPGELFF
-,TRBD2,TRBV9,TRBJ2-3,TGTGCCAGCAGCGCTAGCGGGGGGGGAGGCACAGATACGCAGTATTTT,CASSASGGGGTDTQYF
-,TRBD2,TRBV19,TRBJ2-1,TGTGCCAGTAGTCCTAGCGGGGCGTACAATGAGCAGTTCTTC,CASSPSGAYNEQFF
few,TRBD2,TRBV6-2/TRBV6-3,TRBJ2-3,TGTGCCAGCAGTTACGTAGGCGGGAGAACCACAGATACGCAGTATTTT,CASSYVGGRTTDTQYF
once,TRBD1,TRBV18,TRBJ2-5,TGTGCCAGCTCACCGGGACAGCACAAAGAGACCCAGTACTTC,CASSPGQHKETQYF
-,-,TRBV30,TRBJ1-4,TGTGCCTGGAGTGTACAGGGTCATAGGGCCCTAGGTGAAAAACTGTTTTTT,CAWSVQGHRALGEKLFF
-,-,TRBV19,TRBJ2-6,TGTGCCAGTAGTGAAACAGGTTCCGGGGCCAACGTCCTGACTTTC,CASSETGSGANVLTF
-,TRBD2,TRBV30,TRBJ2-3,TGTGCCTGGAGTGGCGTGACTAGCGGGGGGGATACGCAGTATTTT,CAWSGVTSGGDTQYF
-,-,TRBV5-5,TRBJ1-1,TGTGCCAGCAGCTTTTCTATGAACACTGAAGCTTTCTTT,CASSFSMNTEAFF
-,-,TRBV30,TRBJ1-6,TGTGCCTGGAGTGTACATAACAGGGAAGATTCACCCCTCCACTTT,CAWSVHNREDSPLHF
-,TRBD2,TRBV7-2,TRBJ2-5,TGTGCCAGCAGCCAAGGACTAGCGGGGTTCCAAGAGACCCAGTACTTC,CASSQGLAGFQETQYF
-,-,TRBV2,TRBJ2-7,TGTGCCAGCACTGATCGGTACGAGCAGTACTTC,CASTDRYEQYF
few,-,TRBV7-2,TRBJ1-5,TGTGCCAGCAGCTTAGGAGCGTGGGGCAATCAGCCCCAGCATTTT,CASSLGAWGNQPQHF
few,-,TRBV30,TRBJ2-2,TGTGCCTGGAGTGTAAACCGGGGCGGGGAGCTGTTTTTT,CAWSVNRGGELFF
-,-,TRBV30,TRBJ1-3,TGTGCCTGGACTGGGGCAAATGGAAACACCATATATTTT,CAWTGANGNTIYF
-,TRBD2,TRBV7-8,TRBJ2-1,TGTGCCAGCAGCCTCCGAGCGGGGGGGCTAGGTTACAATGAGCAGTTCTTC,CASSLRAGGLGYNEQFF
few,-,TRBV2,TRBJ2-1,TGTGCCAGCAATCCCCCCGGGGAGGCCTACAATGAGCAGTTCTTC,CASNPPGEAYNEQFF
once,-,TRBV10-3,TRBJ1-5,TGTGCCATCAGTGAGTCGCAGGGTAATCAGCCCCAGCATTTT,CAISESQGNQPQHF
few,TRBD1,TRBV28,TRBJ2-7,TGTGCCAGCAGTTCCCCAGGGACAGGGTTCTACGAGCAGTACTTC,CASSSPGTGFYEQYF
-,TRBD2,TRBV2,TRBJ2-1,TGTGCCAGCAGGACTAGCGGGGGCCACAATGAGCAGTTCTTC,CASRTSGGHNEQFF
-,TRBD2,TRBV30,TRBJ2-5,TGTGCCTGGAGTTACGGGGGGGCACAAGAGACCCAGTACTTC,CAWSYGGAQETQYF
-,-,TRBV2,TRBJ1-1,TGTGCCAGCAGTGAATCTCCCACGGTAGCTTTCTTT,CASSESPTVAFF
-,-,TRBV5-1,TRBJ2-5,TGCGCCAGCAGCTTGAACAGGCCAGACCAAGAGACCCAGTACTTC,CASSLNRPDQETQYF
-,TRBD1,TRBV5-6,TRBJ2-7,TGTGCCAGCAGCCGGACAGGGCCCGAGCAGTACTTC,CASSRTGPEQYF
-,TRBD2,TRBV10-1,TRBJ2-1,TGCGCCAGCAGTGAAACTAGCGGGGGGGCAGGTGAGCAGTTCTTC,CASSETSGGAGEQFF
few,-,TRBV9,TRBJ1-5,TGTGCCAGCAGCGCTATGTCAACAGGTGGGCCCCAGCATTTT,CASSAMSTGGPQHF
-,TRBD2,TRBV10-3,TRBJ2-3,TGTGCCATCAGTGAGTCCGGGGGGGCCACAGATACGCAGTATTTT,CAISESGGATDTQYF
-,TRBD1,TRBV7-9,TRBJ2-2,TGTGCCAGCAGCCTGACAGGGGGCGCGACCCCCGGGGAGCTGTTTTTT,CASSLTGGATPGELFF
-,-,TRBV18,TRBJ2-7,TGTGCCAGCTCACCCCAACAACAGGGAAACGAGCAGTACTTC,CASSPQQQGNEQYF
-,TRBD1,TRBV18,TRBJ2-5,TGTGCCAGCTCACAGGGGGCGAAGGAGACCCAGTACTTC,CASSQGAKETQYF
-,TRBD1,TRBV6-6,TRBJ2-3,TGTGCCAGCAGATCCCGGGACAGCTTTTTAGATACGCAGTATTTT,CASRSRDSFLDTQYF
few,-,TRBV6-5,TRBJ2-7,TGTGCCAGCAGGGAGACGGGGGGCCCCTACGAGCAGTACTTC,CASRETGGPYEQYF
-,TRBD1,TRBV2,TRBJ1-1,TGTGCCACCAGGGGGCTGGGGACTGAAGCTTTCTTT,CATRGLGTEAFF
-,TRBD1,TRBV5-5,TRBJ2-5,TGTGCCAGCAGCCGTAGGGGGCTGGAGACCCAGTACTTC,CASSRRGLETQYF
-,TRBD2,TRBV9,TRBJ2-7,TGTGCCAGCAGCGGAAGGAGCGGGGGCTACGAGCAGTACTTC,CASSGRSGGYEQYF
many,-,TRBV6-6,TRBJ1-5,TGTGCCAGCAGTTACGGACAGCCCGATCAGCCCCAGCATTTT,CASSYGQPDQPQHF
-,TRBD1,TRBV5-6,TRBJ1-5,TGTGCCAGCAGCTTGGGACAGGGTTTAGGACAGCCCCAGCATTTT,CASSLGQGLGQPQHF
-,-,TRBV20-1,TRBJ2-3,TGCAGTGCTGGGGAGGAGCATACGCAGTATTTT,CSAGEEHTQYF
-,TRBD2,TRBV29-1,TRBJ2-3,TGCAGCGTTGAGGGACTAGCGGGGAGGAGCACAGATACGCAGTATTTT,CSVEGLAGRSTDTQYF
few,TRBD1,TRBV18,TRBJ1-1,TGTGCCAGCTCACCGGATAGTGCAGGGGGCACTGAAGCTTTCTTT,CASSPDSAGGTEAFF
-,TRBD2,TRBV10-3,TRBJ2-5,TGTGCCAGCGGGGGCCAAGAGACCCAGTACTTC,CASGGQETQYF